The 29 T cell receptor beta chains in this list originate from one sample, sequenced in a study of HIV-infected patients and healthy controls. 450 to 600 ng RNA was reverse transcribed with alpha and beta constant-region primers. Each of the alpha and beta chains got its own library through chain-specific third strand synthesis with indices. TCRdb reanalysed the 5' RACE reads using MiXCR and keeps one entry per CDR3 protein. The sample lists 15,000 to 20,000 distinct CDR3 sequences; 8% to 10% were seen once. The repertoire came from unfractionated whole blood and reflected all unsorted peripheral T cells. Source material: blood. The receptors come from an adult in good health.

This clonotype was counted many times. The V call is TRBV27, the J call TRBJ2-2; D remains ambiguous. Germline lookup yields CDR1 MNHEY and CDR2 SMNVEV (reference sequence). This CDR3 spans 14 amino acids. Trimming stripped 3 bases from V and 2 bases from J, with 7 bases between. The CDR3 is CASSLVPNTGELFF. The CDR3 DNA sequence: TGTGCCAGCAGTTTGGTCCCTAACACCGGGGAGCTGTTTTTT.

This clonotype was counted ten times or more. The CDR3 DNA reads TGTGCCAGCAGTTACGGCCCACTAGCCCCCATTCAGTACTTC. Its translation is CASSYGPLAPIQYF. This chain joins TRBV6-5 and TRBJ2-4; a possible D gene is TRBD2 (6 bases). This CDR3 region has 14 residues. With 2 bases removed from V and 9 bases from J, the gap between germline ends came to 14 bases. Germline CDR1 reads MNHEY; CDR2 reads SVGAGI.

This chain links TRBV29-1 with TRBJ2-1; 9 bases fit TRBD2. There are 15 residues in the CDR3. V lost 7 bases and J lost 6; bases outside the gene matches: 13. The germline gives CDR1 SQVTM, CDR2 ANQGSEA. The CDR3 coding sequence is TGCAGCGCCAGTCTTCTACCGGGACTAGCCAATGAGCAGTTCTTC. The encoded protein is CSASLLPGLANEQFF.

This clonotype came up a few times. This chain uses TRBV7-3 with TRBJ2-5, with a tentative D call TRBD1 (6 bases). Trimming stripped 4 bases from V and 0 bases from J, with 18 bases between. This CDR3 region has 17 residues. CDR1 SGHTA and CDR2 FQGTGA come from the germline V gene. This CDR3 reads CASSSRDTQGDQETQYF. DNA of the CDR3: TGTGCCAGCAGCTCCCGGGACACCCAAGGCGACCAAGAGACCCAGTACTTC. The variable domain in full, completed from reference TRBV7-3 and TRBJ2-5, reads GAGVSQTPSNKVTEKGKYVELRCDPISGHTALYWYRQSLGQGPEFLIYFQGTGAADDSGLPNDRFFAVRPEGSVSTLKIQRTERGDSAVYLCASSSRDTQGDQETQYFGPGTRLLVL.

This clonotype has more than one count but fewer than ten. V gene TRBV19 combines with J gene TRBJ2-5; 9 positions agree with TRBD1. Trimming at V came to 2 bases and at J to 1 base, leaving 2 bases not matched to a gene. The CDR3 covers 15 residues. Looked up from germline, CDR1 is LNHDA and CDR2 is SQIVND (reference sequence). The CDR3 loop is CASSIMTGGQETQYF. CDR3 bases: TGTGCCAGTAGTATAATGACAGGGGGCCAAGAGACCCAGTACTTC.

This clonotype was counted ten times or more. The chain employs TRBV30 and TRBJ2-7; no firm D call. Germline values: CDR1 GTSNPN, CDR2 SVGIG (reference sequence). V was cut by 0 bases and J by 3 bases, with 6 bases left in between. The CDR3 length is 12 residues. As DNA, the CDR3 is TGTGCCTGGAGTGTAACCTACTACGAGCAGTACTTC. Its protein is CAWSVTYYEQYF.

CDR3 amino acids: CSVSQGSLPSNQPQHF. For the CDR3, the DNA is TGCAGCGTCTCACAGGGTTCTTTACCTAGCAATCAGCCCCAGCATTTT. The rearrangement joins TRBV29-1 to TRBJ1-5, with a tentative D call TRBD1 (6 bases). CDR3 length: 16 residues. Trimming shortened V by 6 bases and J by 0 bases, and 18 bases separated the two germline ends. Germline-derived CDR1 and CDR2 are SQVTM and ANQGSEA.

This clonotype was recorded at least ten times. The rearrangement joins TRBV4-2 to TRBJ1-5; no reliable D call. CDR1 LGHNA and CDR2 YNFKEQ come from the germline V gene. V gave up 0 bases and J gave up 6 bases, with 6 bases separating them. The CDR3 loop spans 13 amino acids. This CDR3 is CASSQEVGQPQHF. CDR3 nucleotides: TGTGCCAGCAGCCAAGAGGTGGGTCAGCCCCAGCATTTT.

This clonotype was counted only a few times. The CDR3 here is CASSQRHGDTEAFF. The CDR3, as DNA: TGTGCCAGCAGCCAAAGACACGGAGACACTGAAGCTTTCTTT. This chain uses TRBV3-1 with TRBJ1-1; D gene ambiguous. This CDR3 region has 14 residues. V was pared by 2 bases and J by 3 bases, with 10 bases between. Germline lookup yields CDR1 LGHDT and CDR2 YNNKEL (reference sequence).

At least ten counts were recorded for this clonotype. The chain uses TRBV14 and TRBJ2-5; 11 nucleotides agree with TRBD2. The CDR3 has 21 residues. The junction had 18 bases not matched to a gene; V was cut back by 1 base and J by 2 bases. Germline values: CDR1 SGHDN, CDR2 FVKESK. CDR3: CASSQGISGRAALLRQETQYF. CDR3 in DNA: TGTGCCAGCAGCCAAGGTATTAGCGGGAGGGCCGCCCTTCTTCGACAAGAGACCCAGTACTTC.

The sample holds many counts of this clonotype. This sequence joins TRBV4-3 and TRBJ1-1; D gene uncertain. This CDR3 has 16 residues. V was pared by 0 bases and J by 5 bases, with 16 bases between. CDR1 and CDR2 (germline): LGHNA, YSLEER. The CDR3 coding sequence is TGCGCCAGCAGCCAAGATCAATTTAGGGCAGAGACTGAAGCTTTCTTT. This codes for CASSQDQFRAETEAFF.

This clonotype was found many times. The rearrangement joins TRBV5-1 to TRBJ2-1; 8 bases line up with TRBD1. The germline V gene encodes CDR1 SGHRS and CDR2 YFSETQ. The CDR3 consists of 15 residues. J was trimmed by 9 bases and V by 4 bases; bases with no gene match: 12. This CDR3 is CASSGQGLETGEQFF. DNA of the CDR3: TGCGCCAGCAGCGGACAGGGCCTTGAAACGGGTGAGCAGTTCTTC.

This clonotype was detected a few times. This chain joins TRBV3-1 and TRBJ1-5; D is perhaps TRBD1 (5 bases). Germline loops: CDR1 LGHDT, CDR2 YNNKEL (reference sequence). V was trimmed by 1 base and J by 0 bases, leaving 7 bases between them. The CDR3 length is 15 residues. CDR3 in amino acids: CASSQGTTSNQPQHF. The DNA of the CDR3 is TGTGCCAGCAGCCAAGGGACAACTAGCAATCAGCCCCAGCATTTT. Full variable domain (outside the CDR3, taken from reference TRBV3-1 and TRBJ1-5): DTAVSQTPKYLVTQMGNDKSIKCEQNLGHDTMYWYKQDSKKFLKIMFSYNNKELIINETVPNRFSPKSPDKAHLNLHINSLELGDSAVYFCASSQGTTSNQPQHFGDGTRLSIL.

This clonotype was recorded at least ten times. CDR3 DNA: TGTGCCAGCATACCTCAGGACGGGAACACCGGGGAGCTGTTTTTT. Its protein is CASIPQDGNTGELFF. This rearrangement joins TRBV6-1 to TRBJ2-2; D is ambiguous. In germline, CDR1 is MNHNS, CDR2 SASEGT. The CDR3 spans 15 residues. Between the trimmed V and J ends, which lost 7 bases and 1 base, there was a span of 13 bases.

V is TRBV11-2 and J is TRBJ2-5; 8 bases map to TRBD2. This CDR3 region has 15 residues. After removal of 5 bases from V and 2 bases from J, the junction contained 7 bases not matched to a gene. The germline V gene has CDR1 SGHAT and CDR2 FQNNGV. CDR3 region: CASSHNGGVQETQYF. The DNA for the CDR3 is TGTGCCAGCAGCCATAACGGGGGGGTTCAAGAGACCCAGTACTTC.

This clonotype has ten or more counts. J is TRBJ2-7 and V is TRBV7-9; possible D gene TRBD2, 5 bases. V lost 5 bases and J 1 base, leaving 6 bases between the germline ends. CDR3 length equals 12 residues. The germline V gene has CDR1 SEHNR and CDR2 FQNEAQ (reference sequence). The CDR3 coding sequence is TGTGCCAGCAGCCCGGGGTCCTACGAGCAGTACTTC. Translated: CASSPGSYEQYF.

This clonotype was counted many times. The J gene is TRBJ2-5, the V gene TRBV11-2, with TRBD2 as a possible D gene (6 bases). V gave up 1 base and J gave up 5 bases, with 8 bases separating them. The germline CDR1 and CDR2 sequences are SGHAT and FQNNGV. The CDR3 contains 13 residues. This CDR3 reads CASSLAGTETQYF. The DNA of the CDR3 is TGTGCCAGCAGCTTAGCTGGGACTGAGACCCAGTACTTC.

J is TRBJ2-7 and V is TRBV29-1, with 9 bases identical to TRBD2. Germline loops: CDR1 SQVTM, CDR2 ANQGSEA. This CDR3 comprises 13 residues. The V segment lost 5 bases and the J segment 0 bases; nucleotides outside the gene matches: 2. The CDR3 DNA reads as TGCAGCGTTCGACTAGCGGACTCCTACGAGCAGTACTTC. It specifies CSVRLADSYEQYF.

This clonotype was seen at least ten times. This chain links TRBV28 with TRBJ2-3; 8 bases are shared with TRBD2. There are 14 residues in the CDR3. CDR1 and CDR2 (germline): MDHEN, SYDVKM. Trimming removed 7 bases from V and 5 bases from J; junction bases left unmatched: 8. The CDR3 nucleotides are TGTGCCAGCACCGGGGGGGTCGCTGGAGATACGCAGTATTTT. Residues: CASTGGVAGDTQYF.

The chain has TRBV28 and TRBJ2-5, with 8 bases aligning to TRBD2. Trimming removed 7 bases from V and 7 bases from J; junction bases left unmatched: 14. Germline loops: CDR1 MDHEN, CDR2 SYDVKM. This CDR3 is built from 15 residues. CDR3: CASIDGGASRRTQYF. DNA of the CDR3: TGTGCCAGCATTGACGGGGGGGCATCACGCCGGACCCAGTACTTC. Full variable domain (remainder filled in from reference TRBV28 and TRBJ2-5): DVKVTQSSRYLVKRTGEKVFLECVQDMDHENMFWYRQDPGLGLRLIYFSYDVKMKEKGDIPEGYSVSREKKERFSLILESASTNQTSMYLCASIDGGASRRTQYFGPGTRLLVL.

There are many counts of this clonotype. V and J are TRBV5-6 and TRBJ1-1; 9 nucleotides agree with TRBD1. V dropped 2 bases and J dropped 3; count of bases not matched to a gene: 14. Germline CDR1 and CDR2: SGHDT and YYEEEE. CDR3 length: 18 amino acids. This CDR3 reads CASSLFPGTGWFDTEAFF. The CDR3 DNA reads TGTGCCAGCAGCTTATTTCCTGGGACAGGGTGGTTTGACACTGAAGCTTTCTTT.

In its sample, this clonotype was seen a few times. V usage is TRBV7-9 and J usage is TRBJ2-5; D ambiguous. The CDR3 runs to 15 residues. Germline V CDR1 and CDR2: SEHNR, FQNEAQ (reference sequence). Trimming took off 4 bases at V and 4 bases at J, with 16 bases between the two ends. The CDR3 coding sequence is TGTGCCAGCAGCTCCCGTAGGTCTGTTCGAGAGACCCAGTACTTC. It encodes CASSSRRSVRETQYF.

V gene TRBV24-1 combines with J gene TRBJ2-1; 7 nucleotides match TRBD1. There are 18 residues in the CDR3. Germline V gene lookup returns CDR1 KGHDR and CDR2 SFDVKD. Germline trimming cut 7 bases from V and 4 bases from J; bases unmatched to any gene: 18. CDR3 sequence (DNA): TGTGCCACCAGCGATCCCCGTAGGGACAGCCCAAGGTACAATGAGCAGTTCTTC. Encoded protein: CATSDPRRDSPRYNEQFF.

This clonotype showed up just a few times. V and J are TRBV19 and TRBJ2-7, with 8 positions matching TRBD1. Germline-derived CDR1 and CDR2 are LNHDA and SQIVND (reference sequence). The CDR3 has 15 amino acids. V shed 4 bases, J shed 0 bases, and the junction held 5 bases outside the gene matches. This CDR3 reads CASSNGQGLSYEQYF. The CDR3 coding sequence is TGTGCCAGTAGTAACGGACAGGGACTCTCCTACGAGCAGTACTTC. The whole variable domain, remainder taken from reference TRBV19 and TRBJ2-7, is DGGITQSPKYLFRKEGQNVTLSCEQNLNHDAMYWYRQDPGQGLRLIYYSQIVNDFQKGDIAEGYSVSREKKESFPLTVTSAQKNPTAFYLCASSNGQGLSYEQYFGPGTRLTVT.

This clonotype showed up just a few times. This chain links TRBV4-2 with TRBJ2-5; 9 bases are shared with TRBD2. The trim removed 0 bases at V and 7 bases at J, leaving 9 bases unmatched. The V gene's germline CDR1 is LGHNA and CDR2 YNFKEQ. This CDR3 has 16 amino acids. CDR3 loop: CASSQDFSGGPRTQYF. The CDR3 nucleotides read TGTGCCAGCAGCCAAGATTTTAGCGGGGGCCCCAGGACCCAGTACTTC.

This clonotype was found many times. This chain uses TRBV28 with TRBJ2-1, with no clear D. Germline CDR1 is MDHEN and CDR2 is SYDVKM. Trimming removed 4 bases from V and 9 bases from J, with 16 bases in between. The length of the CDR3 is 14 residues. CDR3 residues: CASSYLGRGGEQFF. The CDR3 DNA is TGTGCCAGCAGTTACCTAGGACGTGGCGGTGAGCAGTTCTTC.

This clonotype occurred many times. The rearrangement joins TRBV6-2 or TRBV6-3 to TRBJ1-5; the D is unclear. Trimming took 4 bases from V and 0 from J, leaving 13 bases between them. The V gene's germline CDR1 is MNHEY and CDR2 SVGEGT. The CDR3 is 16 amino acids. This CDR3 is CASSFSDGYSNQPQHF. Here the CDR3 DNA reads TGTGCCAGCAGTTTCTCCGACGGATATAGCAATCAGCCCCAGCATTTT.

This chain links TRBV7-2 with TRBJ2-1; TRBD2 matches at 7 bases. Germline CDR1 SGHTA, CDR2 FQGNSA. Trimming cost V 5 bases and J 4 bases; bases outside gene matches: 11. This CDR3 comprises 16 residues. The CDR3 region is CASSPTPSGTYNEQFF. The CDR3 DNA reads TGTGCCAGCAGCCCAACCCCCAGCGGGACTTACAATGAGCAGTTCTTC. Looking up the rest from reference TRBV7-2 and TRBJ2-1 gives the full variable domain: GAGVSQSPSNKVTEKGKDVELRCDPISGHTALYWYRQSLGQGLEFLIYFQGNSAPDKSGLPSDRFSAERTGGSVSTLTIQRTQQEDSAVYLCASSPTPSGTYNEQFFGPGTRLTVL.

This clonotype was seen ten or more times. J is TRBJ1-2 and V is TRBV5-1; possible D gene TRBD1, 6 bases. The CDR3 has 15 residues. The ends were cut back, 4 bases at V and 2 bases at J, with 15 bases in the middle. Germline CDR1 and CDR2: SGHRS and YFSETQ. The chain's CDR3 is CASSRAGGANYGYTF. The CDR3 DNA sequence: TGCGCCAGCAGCAGAGCCGGGGGCGCCAACTATGGCTACACCTTC.